The 10 T cell receptor beta chains presented below share a single source sample, sequenced in a study of CD4 T cells in relation to SARS-CoV-2 and coronaviruses. TCRdb keeps only in-frame clones here, not all; method: immunoSEQ multiplex PCR. The profile covers roughly 38,000 clones, with approximately 84% appearing a single time and 0.95% to 1.5% taken by the ten largest. No antigens are known for them. Sequencing was done on a sample of naive CD4+ T cells from PBMCs, cultured in vitro. The subset here: naive CD4+ T cells isolated by negative enrichment. The origin of the receptors is an adult with COVID-19.

The rearrangement joins TRBV5-1 to TRBJ1-2; 9 bases are a match to TRBD1. CDR3 length: 14 amino acids. With V trimmed by 2 bases and J by 3 bases, 2 bases remained unmatched. Germline assignment: CDR1 SGHRS and CDR2 YFSETQ. The CDR3 nucleotides read TGCGCCAGCAGCTTCGGGGACAGGGACTATGGCTACACCTTC. Translating it yields CASSFGDRDYGYTF. Full variable domain (remainder filled in from reference TRBV5-1 and TRBJ1-2): KAGVTQTPRYLIKTRGQQVTLSCSPISGHRSVSWYQQTPGQGLQFLFEYFSETQRNKGNFPGRFSGRQFSNSRSEMNVSTLELGDSALYLCASSFGDRDYGYTFGSGTRLTVV.

This rearrangement joins TRBV6-6 to TRBJ2-3, with D possibly matching TRBD2 (6 bases). This CDR3 contains 14 residues. The ends were cut back, 2 bases at V and 7 bases at J, with 13 bases in the middle. Germline V gene data show CDR1 as MNHNY and CDR2 as SVGAGI (reference sequence). The CDR3 DNA reads TGTGCCAGCAGTTACGGGGACTTTCTTAATACGCAGTATTTT. It is translated as CASSYGDFLNTQYF.

The V and J genes are TRBV9 and TRBJ2-1; 16 nucleotides agree with TRBD2. J was trimmed by 5 bases and V by 0 bases; bases with no gene match: 2. The CDR3 covers 17 residues. In germline, CDR1 is SGDLS, CDR2 YYNGEE. The CDR3 region is CASSVAGLAGGDNEQFF. CDR3 DNA: TGTGCCAGCAGCGTAGCGGGACTAGCGGGAGGGGACAATGAGCAGTTCTTC.

V and J are TRBV11-2 and TRBJ2-1; 10 bases agree with TRBD2. CDR1 and CDR2 (germline): SGHAT, FQNNGV. J gave up 1 base and V 3 bases, and 12 bases lay outside the gene matches. The CDR3 covers 19 residues. The CDR3 loop is CASSFYYASGSSSYNEQFF. As DNA, the CDR3 is TGTGCCAGCAGCTTTTATTATGCTAGCGGGAGTTCATCCTACAATGAGCAGTTCTTC.

The V call is TRBV6-2 or TRBV6-3, the J call TRBJ2-3, with 7 bases identical to TRBD1. Germline lookup yields CDR1 MNHEY and CDR2 SVGEGT. The CDR3 contains 15 residues. The ends lost 5 bases at V and 5 bases at J; junction bases unmatched: 10. The CDR3 coding sequence is TGTGCCAGCAGTCGGGCACAGGGGTTCGTAGATACGCAGTATTTT. Translated: CASSRAQGFVDTQYF.

This clone was seen a few times. The J gene is TRBJ2-2, the V gene TRBV9; D unclear. The CDR3 has 13 amino acids. Trimming took off 4 bases at V and 4 bases at J, with 8 bases between the two ends. CDR1 and CDR2 from the germline V gene are SGDLS and YYNGEE. The CDR3 DNA sequence: TGTGCCAGCAGCCGTGAGCCCACCGGGGAGCTGTTTTTT. It encodes CASSREPTGELFF.

This clone was counted a few times. The chain carries TRBV7-8 and TRBJ1-5; tentative D call: TRBD1 (6 bases). Deletions cut 5 bases from V and 1 base from J, with 9 bases between. The CDR3 contains 14 residues. Germline CDR1 SGHVS, CDR2 FQNEAQ. The CDR3: CASSKTGSNQPQHF. The CDR3 DNA follows: TGTGCCAGCAGCAAAACAGGGAGCAATCAGCCCCAGCATTTT.

This chain joins TRBV3-1 (or the pseudogene TRBV3-2) and TRBJ2-7; possible D gene TRBD2, 5 bases. Trimming cost V 4 bases and J 0 bases, with 28 bases left between them. The CDR3 loop spans 20 amino acids. Germline lookup yields CDR1 LGHDT and CDR2 YNNKEL (reference sequence). CDR3 region: CASSPAAIGSRAQSSYEQYF. The CDR3 bases are TGTGCCAGCAGCCCAGCGGCAATAGGGTCACGAGCCCAAAGCTCCTACGAGCAGTACTTC.

The rearrangement joins TRBV18 to TRBJ2-7, with unresolved D. This CDR3 is 13 amino acids long. V was shortened by 7 bases and J by 7 bases, with 17 bases between the two germline ends. CDR1 KGHSH and CDR2 LQKENI come from the germline V gene. CDR3 nucleotide sequence: TGTGCCAGCTTTTCAACCCGGTCTCCAGAGCAGTACTTC. Protein product: CASFSTRSPEQYF.

This clone turned up a few times. The chain recombines TRBV14 with TRBJ1-6; D not certain. The CDR3 totals 16 residues. The V gene's germline CDR1 is SGHDN and CDR2 FVKESK. Deletions cut 1 base from V and 8 bases from J, with 15 bases between. CDR3 nucleotide sequence: TGTGCCAGCAGCCAAGGGGCCGCGGTTTATTATTCACCCCTCCACTTT. Its translation is CASSQGAAVYYSPLHF.